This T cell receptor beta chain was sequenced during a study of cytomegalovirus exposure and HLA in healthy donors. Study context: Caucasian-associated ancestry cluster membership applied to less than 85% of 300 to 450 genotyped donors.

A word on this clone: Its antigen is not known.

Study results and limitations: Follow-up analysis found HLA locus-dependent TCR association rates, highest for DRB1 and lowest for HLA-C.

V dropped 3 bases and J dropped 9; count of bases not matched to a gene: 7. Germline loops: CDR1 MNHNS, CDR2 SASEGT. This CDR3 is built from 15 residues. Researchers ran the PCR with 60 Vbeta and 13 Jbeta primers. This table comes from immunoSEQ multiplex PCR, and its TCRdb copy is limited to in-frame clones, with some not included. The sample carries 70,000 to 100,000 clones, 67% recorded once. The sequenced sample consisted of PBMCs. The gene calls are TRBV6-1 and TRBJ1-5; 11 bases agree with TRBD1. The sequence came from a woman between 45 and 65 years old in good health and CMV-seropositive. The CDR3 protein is CASSDGTGGSRPQHF. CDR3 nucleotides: TGTGCCAGCAGTGACGGGACAGGGGGATCTCGGCCCCAGCATTTT.